The next 10 T cell receptor beta chains were all read from a single sample in a study of early T cells in non-severe SARS-CoV-2 infection. TCRdb reprocessed the 5' RACE reads with MiXCR, giving one entry per CDR3 protein. The sample lists around 80,000 distinct CDR3 sequences; about 9.4% were seen once. The sample here was whole blood, taken at baseline. The receptors were sampled from an adult who was a healthcare worker with PCR-confirmed SARS-CoV-2 infection or an uninfected control (not recorded which).

Many counts were recorded for this clonotype. The gene calls are TRBV7-6 and TRBJ1-2, with 7 bases matching TRBD1. The J segment lost 7 bases and the V segment lost 4 bases, leaving 9 bases of the junction unmatched. This CDR3 is 14 amino acids long. Germline CDR1 SGHVS, CDR2 FNYEAQ. This chain's CDR3 is CASSSQTGSSGYTF. CDR3 bases: TGTGCCAGCAGCTCCCAGACAGGGTCCAGTGGCTACACCTTC.

This clonotype was observed a few times. The chain joins TRBV6-6 to TRBJ1-2, with D tentatively TRBD1 (5 bases). The CDR3 runs 14 residues. From germline, CDR1 is MNHNY and CDR2 SVGAGI (reference sequence). V was trimmed by 7 bases and J by 3 bases, leaving 15 bases between them. The CDR3 sequence: CASTPPGGDYGYTF. The DNA for the CDR3 is TGTGCCAGCACCCCCCCTGGGGGTGACTATGGCTACACCTTC.

There are a few counts of this clonotype. V is TRBV12-3 or TRBV12-4 and J is TRBJ1-6, with 8 positions matching TRBD1. The CDR3 has 14 amino acids. The junction had 8 bases not matched to a gene; V was cut back by 6 bases and J by 10 bases. DNA of the CDR3: TGTGCCAGCAGCCGGACAGGGAGGCCCTCACCCCTCCACTTT. Translated: CASSRTGRPSPLHF.

The V call is TRBV7-2, the J call TRBJ1-2; D unclear. The CDR3 is made up of 14 amino acids. From germline, CDR1 is SGHTA and CDR2 FQGNSA. Trimming pared 3 bases from V and 4 bases from J, leaving 12 bases between. The CDR3 here is CASSLSPLSYGYTF. The CDR3 nucleotides read TGTGCCAGCAGCTTGAGTCCCCTATCCTATGGCTACACCTTC.

V gene TRBV9 combines with J gene TRBJ2-2; unclear D gene. V lost 4 bases, J lost 0 bases, and 4 bases lay in between. Germline V gives CDR1 SGDLS, CDR2 YYNGEE. The CDR3 has 13 amino acids. The CDR3 DNA reads as TGTGCCAGCAGCACTTCGAACACCGGGGAGCTGTTTTTT. Amino acids: CASSTSNTGELFF.

This clonotype was seen more than once but under ten times. The rearrangement links TRBV28 to TRBJ1-2, with 12 bases identical to TRBD1. With V trimmed by 11 bases and J by 6 bases, 13 bases remained unmatched. The V gene's germline CDR1 is MDHEN and CDR2 SYDVKM. The CDR3 sequence is 15 residues long. CDR3 in amino acids: CAAEGQGALRDGYTF. Here the CDR3 DNA reads TGTGCCGCAGAGGGACAGGGGGCTTTGAGGGATGGCTACACCTTC.

The rearrangement links TRBV18 to TRBJ2-7; the D is unclear. This CDR3 comprises 14 residues. In germline, CDR1 is KGHSH, CDR2 LQKENI. V lost 3 bases and J 7 bases, leaving 16 bases between the germline ends. CDR3 coding DNA: TGTGCCAGCTCACCGGGAAACCTACAACGGGAGCAGTACTTC. Its translation is CASSPGNLQREQYF. The whole variable domain, filled in from reference TRBV18 and TRBJ2-7, reads NAGVMQNPRHLVRRRGQEARLRCSPMKGHSHVYWYRQLPEEGLKFMVYLQKENIIDESGMPKERFSAEFPKEGPSILRIQQVVRGDSAAYFCASSPGNLQREQYFGPGTRLTVT.

At least ten counts were recorded for this clonotype. V and J are TRBV20-1 and TRBJ2-7; TRBD1 matches 8 bases. This CDR3 contains 15 residues. The trim removed 3 bases at V and 2 bases at J, leaving 9 bases unmatched. Per germline, CDR1 DFQATT and CDR2 SNEGSKA (reference sequence). The CDR3 DNA sequence: TGCAGTGCTAGGGCAGGACAGGGATCAACCTACGAGCAGTACTTC. Its protein product is CSARAGQGSTYEQYF.

The gene calls are TRBV10-3 and TRBJ1-4; maybe TRBD1 (5 bases). Germline V lookup: CDR1 ENHRY, CDR2 SYGVKD. Trimming removed 10 bases at V and 5 bases at J, with 14 bases between. CDR3 length: 13 residues. The CDR3 region is CATRGAMNEKLFF. The CDR3, as DNA: TGTGCCACCAGAGGGGCTATGAATGAAAAACTGTTTTTT.

The V and J genes are TRBV6-5 and TRBJ2-5; weak D call: TRBD1 (5 bases). The V gene's germline CDR1 is MNHEY and CDR2 SVGAGI. The V end was cut by 2 bases, the J end by 2 bases, with 12 bases between. This CDR3 region has 15 residues. CDR3 DNA: TGTGCCAGCAGTTACGTTGCAGGGTGGCAAGAGACCCAGTACTTC. This sequence encodes CASSYVAGWQETQYF.